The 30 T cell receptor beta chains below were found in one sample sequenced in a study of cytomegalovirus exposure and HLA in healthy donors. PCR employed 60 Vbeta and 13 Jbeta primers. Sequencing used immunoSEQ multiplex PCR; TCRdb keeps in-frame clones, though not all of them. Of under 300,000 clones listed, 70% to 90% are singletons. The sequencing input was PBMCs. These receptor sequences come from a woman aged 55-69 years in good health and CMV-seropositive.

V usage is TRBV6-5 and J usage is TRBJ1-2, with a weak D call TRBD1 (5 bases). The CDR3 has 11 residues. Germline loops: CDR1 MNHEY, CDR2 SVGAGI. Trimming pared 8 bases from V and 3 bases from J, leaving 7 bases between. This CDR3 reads CASWGDYGYTF. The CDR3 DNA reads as TGTGCCAGCTGGGGGGACTATGGCTACACCTTC.

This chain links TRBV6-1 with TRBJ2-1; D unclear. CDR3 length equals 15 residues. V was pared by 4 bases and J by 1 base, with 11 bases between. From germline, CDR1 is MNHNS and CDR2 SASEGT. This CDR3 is CASSGYSRSYNEQFF. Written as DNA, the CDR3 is TGTGCCAGCAGTGGTTATAGTCGGTCCTACAATGAGCAGTTCTTC.

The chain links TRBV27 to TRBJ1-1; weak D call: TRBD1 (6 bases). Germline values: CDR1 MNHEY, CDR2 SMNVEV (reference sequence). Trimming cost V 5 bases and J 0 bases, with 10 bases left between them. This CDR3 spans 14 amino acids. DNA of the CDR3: TGTGCCAGCAGTCGAGGGACATTGAACACTGAAGCTTTCTTT. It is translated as CASSRGTLNTEAFF.

The CDR3 region is CASSPYEGSGNTIYF. As DNA, the CDR3 is TGTGCCAGCTCACCATACGAGGGTTCTGGAAACACCATATATTTT. The chain recombines TRBV18 with TRBJ1-3; unclear D gene. Germline V gives CDR1 KGHSH, CDR2 LQKENI. V lost 2 bases and J 1 base, leaving 9 bases between the germline ends. The CDR3 is made up of 15 amino acids.

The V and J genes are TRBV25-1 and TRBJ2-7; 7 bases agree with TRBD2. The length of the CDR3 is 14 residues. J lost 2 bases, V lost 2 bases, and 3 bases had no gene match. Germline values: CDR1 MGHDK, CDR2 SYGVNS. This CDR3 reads CASSEKRDAYEQYF. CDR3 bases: TGTGCCAGCAGTGAAAAGCGGGACGCCTACGAGCAGTACTTC.

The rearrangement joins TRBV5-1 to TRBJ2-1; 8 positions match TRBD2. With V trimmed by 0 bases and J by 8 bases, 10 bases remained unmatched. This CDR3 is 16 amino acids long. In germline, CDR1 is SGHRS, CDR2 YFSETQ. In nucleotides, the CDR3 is TGCGCCAGCAGCTTGGGCACTGGCGGGAGGAGGCATGAGCAGTTCTTC. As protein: CASSLGTGGRRHEQFF.

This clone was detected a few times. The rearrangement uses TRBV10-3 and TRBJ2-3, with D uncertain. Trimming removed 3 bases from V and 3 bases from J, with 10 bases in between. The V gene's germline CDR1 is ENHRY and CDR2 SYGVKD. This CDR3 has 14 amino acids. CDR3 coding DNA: TGTGCCATCAGTGAATATCCCACTACAGATACGCAGTATTTT. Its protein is CAISEYPTTDTQYF.

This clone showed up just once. This CDR3 is CASALSQETQYF. The CDR3 nucleotides read TGTGCTAGTGCCCTCAGCCAAGAGACCCAGTACTTC. The chain recombines TRBV12-5 with TRBJ2-5; D is uncertain. Trimming cost V 7 bases and J 1 base, with 7 bases left between them. Germline lookup yields CDR1 LGHNT and CDR2 FRNRAP. The CDR3 is 12 residues long.

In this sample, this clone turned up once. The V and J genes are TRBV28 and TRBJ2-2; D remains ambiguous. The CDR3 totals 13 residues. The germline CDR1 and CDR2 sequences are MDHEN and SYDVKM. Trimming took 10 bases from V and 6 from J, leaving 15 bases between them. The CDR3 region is CATWARNAGELFF. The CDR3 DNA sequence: TGTGCCACTTGGGCCAGAAACGCCGGGGAGCTGTTTTTT.

CDR3 in amino acids: CASSPSGGMNTEAFF. CDR3 DNA: TGTGCCAGCAGCCCATCAGGGGGAATGAACACTGAAGCTTTCTTT. This rearrangement joins TRBV9 to TRBJ1-1; 7 bases line up with TRBD1. From germline, CDR1 is SGDLS and CDR2 YYNGEE. The V gene end was trimmed by 4 bases and the J gene end by 0 bases; junction bases not matched to a gene: 6. The CDR3 length is 15 residues.

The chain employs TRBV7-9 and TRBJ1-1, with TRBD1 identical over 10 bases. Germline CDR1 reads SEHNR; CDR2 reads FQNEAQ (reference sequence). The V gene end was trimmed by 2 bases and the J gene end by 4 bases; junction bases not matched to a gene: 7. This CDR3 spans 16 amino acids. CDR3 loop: CASSLPGDRGGTEAFF. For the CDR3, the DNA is TGTGCCAGCAGCTTACCGGGGGACAGGGGTGGCACTGAAGCTTTCTTT.

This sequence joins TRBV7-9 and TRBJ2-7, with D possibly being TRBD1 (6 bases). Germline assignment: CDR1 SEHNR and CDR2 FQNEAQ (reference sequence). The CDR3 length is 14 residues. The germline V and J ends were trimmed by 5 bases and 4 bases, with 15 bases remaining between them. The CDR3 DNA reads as TGTGCCAGCAGCCTGACAGGTTCAGCTTACGAGCAGTACTTC. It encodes CASSLTGSAYEQYF.

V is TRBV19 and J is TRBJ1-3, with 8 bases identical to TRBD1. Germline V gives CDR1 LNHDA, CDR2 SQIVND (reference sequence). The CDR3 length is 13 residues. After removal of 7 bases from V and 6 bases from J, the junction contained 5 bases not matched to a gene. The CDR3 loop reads CASNWQGANTIYF. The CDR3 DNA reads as TGTGCCAGTAACTGGCAGGGGGCAAACACCATATATTTT.

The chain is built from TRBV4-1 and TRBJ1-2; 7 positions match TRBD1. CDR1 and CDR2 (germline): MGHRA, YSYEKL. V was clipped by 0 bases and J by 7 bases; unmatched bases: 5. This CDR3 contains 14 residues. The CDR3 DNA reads TGCGCCAGCAGCCAAGAAGACAGGGTAGGTGGCTACACCTTC. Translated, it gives CASSQEDRVGGYTF.

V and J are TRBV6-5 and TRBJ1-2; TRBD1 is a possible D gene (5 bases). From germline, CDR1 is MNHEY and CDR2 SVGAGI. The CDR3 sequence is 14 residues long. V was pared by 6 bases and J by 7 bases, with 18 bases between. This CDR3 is CASSPDGGIGGYTF. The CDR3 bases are TGTGCCAGCAGCCCGGACGGGGGGATAGGTGGCTACACCTTC.

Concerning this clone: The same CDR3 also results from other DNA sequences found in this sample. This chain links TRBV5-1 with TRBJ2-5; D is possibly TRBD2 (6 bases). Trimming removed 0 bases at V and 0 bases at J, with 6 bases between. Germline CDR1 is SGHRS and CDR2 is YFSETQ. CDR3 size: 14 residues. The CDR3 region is CASSLGRDQETQYF. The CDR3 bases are TGCGCCAGCAGCTTGGGGAGGGACCAAGAGACCCAGTACTTC. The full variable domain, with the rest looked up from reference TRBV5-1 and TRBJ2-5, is KAGVTQTPRYLIKTRGQQVTLSCSPISGHRSVSWYQQTPGQGLQFLFEYFSETQRNKGNFPGRFSGRQFSNSRSEMNVSTLELGDSALYLCASSLGRDQETQYFGPGTRLLVL.

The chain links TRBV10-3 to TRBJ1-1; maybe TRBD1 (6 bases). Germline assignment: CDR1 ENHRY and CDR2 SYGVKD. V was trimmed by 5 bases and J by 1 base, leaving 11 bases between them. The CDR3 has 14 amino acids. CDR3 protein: CAISNLQGNTEAFF. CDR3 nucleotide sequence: TGTGCCATCAGTAACTTACAGGGGAACACTGAAGCTTTCTTT.

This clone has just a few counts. The CDR3 coding sequence is TGTGCCTGGAGTCCTTCAGACGGGACTAGCGGGAGGGGCACGCAGTATTTT. Encoded protein: CAWSPSDGTSGRGTQYF. The chain recombines TRBV30 with TRBJ2-3, with 16 bases fitting TRBD2. Per germline, CDR1 GTSNPN and CDR2 SVGIG (reference sequence). V shed 2 bases, J shed 9 bases, and the junction held 11 bases outside the gene matches. This CDR3 region has 17 residues.

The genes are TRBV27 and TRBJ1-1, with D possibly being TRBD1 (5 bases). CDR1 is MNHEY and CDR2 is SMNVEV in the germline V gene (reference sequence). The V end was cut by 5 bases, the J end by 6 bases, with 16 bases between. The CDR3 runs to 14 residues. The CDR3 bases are TGTGCCAGCAGTCCAGGCAGGGTATCAGCTGAAGCTTTCTTT. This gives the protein CASSPGRVSAEAFF.

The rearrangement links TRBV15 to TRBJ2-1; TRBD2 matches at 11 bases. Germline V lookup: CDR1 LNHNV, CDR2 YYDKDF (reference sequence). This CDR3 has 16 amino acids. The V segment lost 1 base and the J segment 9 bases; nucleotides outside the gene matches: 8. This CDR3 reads CATSRGFLAGGGEQFF. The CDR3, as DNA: TGTGCCACCAGCAGAGGATTCCTAGCGGGAGGAGGTGAGCAGTTCTTC.

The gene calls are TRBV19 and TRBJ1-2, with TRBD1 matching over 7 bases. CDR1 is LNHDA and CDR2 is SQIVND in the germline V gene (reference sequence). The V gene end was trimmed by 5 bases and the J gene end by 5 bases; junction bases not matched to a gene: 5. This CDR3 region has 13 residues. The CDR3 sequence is CASSLETGYGYTF. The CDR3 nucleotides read TGTGCCAGTAGTTTGGAGACAGGGTATGGCTACACCTTC.

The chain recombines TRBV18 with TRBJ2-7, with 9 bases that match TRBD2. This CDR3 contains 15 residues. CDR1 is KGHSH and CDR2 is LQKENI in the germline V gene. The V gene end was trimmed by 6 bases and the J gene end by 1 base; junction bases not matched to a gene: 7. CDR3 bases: TGTGCCAGCTCCCCCATAGCGGGAGAATCCTACGAGCAGTACTTC. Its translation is CASSPIAGESYEQYF.

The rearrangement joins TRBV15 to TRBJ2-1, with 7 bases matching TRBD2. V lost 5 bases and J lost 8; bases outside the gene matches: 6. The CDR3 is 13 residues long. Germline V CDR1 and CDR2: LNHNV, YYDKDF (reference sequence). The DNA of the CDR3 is TGTGCCACCAGCGTGAGACTAGCATATGAGCAGTTCTTC. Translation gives CATSVRLAYEQFF.

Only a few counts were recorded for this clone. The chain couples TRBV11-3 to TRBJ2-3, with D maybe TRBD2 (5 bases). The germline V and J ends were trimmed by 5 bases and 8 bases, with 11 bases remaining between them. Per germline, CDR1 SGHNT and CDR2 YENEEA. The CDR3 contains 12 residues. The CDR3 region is CASSPRGGTQYF. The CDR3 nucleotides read TGTGCCAGCAGCCCCCGTGGAGGTACGCAGTATTTT.

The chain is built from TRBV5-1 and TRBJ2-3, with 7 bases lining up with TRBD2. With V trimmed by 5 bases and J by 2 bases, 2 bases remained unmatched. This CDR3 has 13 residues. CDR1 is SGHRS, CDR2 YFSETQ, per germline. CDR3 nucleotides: TGCGCCAGCAGGAGCGGGGCCACAGATACGCAGTATTTT. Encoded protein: CASRSGATDTQYF.

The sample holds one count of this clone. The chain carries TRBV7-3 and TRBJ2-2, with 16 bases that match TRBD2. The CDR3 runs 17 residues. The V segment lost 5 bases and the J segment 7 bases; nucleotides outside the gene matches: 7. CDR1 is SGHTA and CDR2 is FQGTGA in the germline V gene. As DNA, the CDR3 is TGTGCCAGCAGCCCGGGACTAGCGGGAGGGCCCGGCGGGGAGCTGTTTTTT. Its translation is CASSPGLAGGPGGELFF.

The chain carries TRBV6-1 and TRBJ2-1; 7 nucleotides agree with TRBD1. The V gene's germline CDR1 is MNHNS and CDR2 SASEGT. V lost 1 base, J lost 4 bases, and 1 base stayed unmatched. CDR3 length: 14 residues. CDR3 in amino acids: CASSEETGYNEQFF. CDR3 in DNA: TGTGCCAGCAGTGAAGAGACAGGGTACAATGAGCAGTTCTTC.

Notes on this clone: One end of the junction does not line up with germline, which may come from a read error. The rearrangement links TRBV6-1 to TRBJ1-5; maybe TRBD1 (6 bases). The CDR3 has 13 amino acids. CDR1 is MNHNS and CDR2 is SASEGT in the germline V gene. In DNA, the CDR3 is TGTGCCAGTAGTGAACTAGGGGGTCAGCCCCAGCATTTT. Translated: CASSELGGQPQHF.

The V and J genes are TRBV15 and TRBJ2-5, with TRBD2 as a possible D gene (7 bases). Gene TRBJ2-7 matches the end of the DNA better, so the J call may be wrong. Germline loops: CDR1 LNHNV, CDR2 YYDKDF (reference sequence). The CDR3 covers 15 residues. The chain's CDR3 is CATSSGGGQNTEQYF. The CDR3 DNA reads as TGTGCCACCAGCAGTGGGGGGGGCCAAAATACCGAGCAGTACTTC.

This CDR3 is CASSATKTGGDTEAFF. CDR3 DNA sequence: TGTGCCAGCAGCGCAACTAAGACAGGGGGTGACACTGAAGCTTTCTTT. J is TRBJ1-1 and V is TRBV9, with 9 bases matching TRBD1. The CDR3 length is 16 residues. CDR1 SGDLS and CDR2 YYNGEE come from the germline V gene. V dropped 3 bases and J dropped 3; count of bases not matched to a gene: 9.